This T cell receptor (beta chain) was sequenced in a study of T cell changes during pregnancy in multiple sclerosis. Germline CDR1 reads MDHEN; CDR2 reads SYDVKM. CDR3 length equals 15 residues. The J segment lost 5 bases and the V segment lost 6 bases, leaving 6 bases of the junction unmatched. The data were produced by immunoSEQ multiplex PCR, yet TCRdb's version contains in-frame clones alone and is incomplete. The sample includes under 70,000 clones, roughly 91% of them seen just once. V gene TRBV28 combines with J gene TRBJ2-5; TRBD2 matches 13 bases. The TCR comes from a female donor in good health, enrolled as a control in a pregnancy study. The material was peripheral blood, obtained in the third trimester of pregnancy. Here the CDR3 DNA reads TGTGCCAGCAGCCTACTAGCGGGAGGGATGGAGACCCAGTACTTC. This encodes CASSLLAGGMETQYF.